A selection of T cell receptor beta chains follows, all from one sample in a study of cytomegalovirus exposure and HLA in healthy donors. The assay was immunoSEQ multiplex PCR, and TCRdb's table has in-frame clones only and misses some. The repertoire consists of around 110,000 clones, with more than 60% occurring once and the leading ten covering about 8.9%. The sequencing input was PBMCs. The receptors shown here come from a woman in her thirties or forties in good health and CMV-seropositive. Each CDR3 is given with its conserved first and last residue. D genes are given only for firm matches. Rows give clone size only sometimes, using once, few, many, or a class for an expanded clone.

TRBJ2-7,NA,TRBV2,TRBD1,CASRHGTGGAYEQYF,TGTGCCAGCAGGCATGGGACAGGGGGAGCCTACGAGCAGTACTTC
TRBJ1-1,once,TRBV10-1,NA,CASSDQRGANTEAFF,TGCGCCAGCAGTGACCAACGGGGGGCGAACACTGAAGCTTTCTTT
TRBJ1-6,NA,TRBV5-1,NA,CASSLEQAGNSPLHF,TGCGCCAGCAGCTTGGAGCAGGCAGGAAATTCACCCCTCCACTTT
TRBJ2-5,once,TRBV5-4,TRBD2,CASSLSPTSGAETQYF,TGTGCCAGCAGCTTGAGTCCGACTAGCGGGGCTGAGACCCAGTACTTC
TRBJ1-5,NA,TRBV5-1,NA,CASSPGDISNQPQHF,TGCGCCAGCAGCCCCGGGGATATCAGCAATCAGCCCCAGCATTTT
TRBJ1-5,NA,TRBV18,TRBD1,CASSPGTGLSNQPQHF,TGTGCCAGCTCACCGGGGACAGGCCTTAGCAATCAGCCCCAGCATTTT
TRBJ2-7,NA,TRBV6-1,NA,CASSDSPGIDEQYF,TGTGCCAGCAGTGATTCCCCGGGAATCGACGAGCAGTACTTC
TRBJ1-4,NA,TRBV7-9,NA,CASSPHRVGANEKLFF,TGTGCCAGCAGCCCCCACAGGGTAGGGGCTAATGAAAAACTGTTTTTT
TRBJ1-3,NA,TRBV30,TRBD1,CAWSRARGPRTGPSSGNTIYF,TGTGCCTGGAGTAGGGCCCGAGGTCCTCGGACAGGGCCAAGCTCTGGAAACACCATATATTTT
TRBJ1-2,NA,TRBV27,NA,CASSGGGGYTF,TGTGCCAGCAGTGGGGGGGGAGGCTACACCTTC
TRBJ2-7,NA,TRBV21-1,NA,CASSNEGRYEQYF,TGTGCCAGCAGCAACGAGGGCCGGTACGAGCAGTACTTC
TRBJ1-4,NA,TRBV28,TRBD1,CASSSTAPGTGYEKLFF,TGTGCCAGCAGTTCCACCGCACCTGGGACAGGCTATGAAAAACTGTTTTTT
TRBJ2-1,few,TRBV5-6,NA,CASSLAMRGSYYNEQFF,TGTGCCAGCAGCTTGGCGATGAGAGGGAGCTACTACAATGAGCAGTTCTTC
TRBJ2-3,NA,TRBV11-3,TRBD2,CASRSGTSGTDTQYF,TGTGCCAGCAGGTCCGGGACTAGCGGCACAGATACGCAGTATTTT
TRBJ2-5,once,TRBV6-1,TRBD1,CASGKTGAQQETQYF,TGTGCCAGCGGGAAGACAGGGGCGCAACAAGAGACCCAGTACTTC
TRBJ2-3,few,TRBV7-9,TRBD1,CASSTGQGLSTDTQYF,TGTGCCAGCAGCACAGGACAGGGCCTTAGCACAGATACGCAGTATTTT
TRBJ2-1,few,TRBV6-4,NA,CASSPKPADSYNEQFF,TGTGCCAGCAGTCCTAAACCAGCGGACTCCTACAATGAGCAGTTCTTC
TRBJ2-2,NA,TRBV10-3,NA,CATEARGLDTGELFF,TGTGCCACGGAAGCTAGGGGATTGGACACCGGGGAGCTGTTTTTT
TRBJ2-7,NA,TRBV27,TRBD1,CASSRQGAAYDEQYF,TGTGCCAGCAGTCGACAGGGGGCGGCCTATGACGAGCAGTACTTC
TRBJ1-1,NA,TRBV6-5,NA,CASSPRQGNSEAFF,TGTGCCAGCAGTCCCCGGCAGGGAAACTCTGAAGCTTTCTTT
TRBJ2-1,NA,TRBV7-8,TRBD2,CASSLTQGLGYREQFF,TGTGCCAGCAGCTTAACCCAGGGACTAGGCTACCGTGAGCAGTTCTTC
TRBJ2-2,few,TRBV19,NA,CASSIDPGLVNTGELFF,TGTGCCAGTAGTATAGACCCGGGACTTGTGAACACCGGGGAGCTGTTTTTT
TRBJ1-6,NA,TRBV7-7,NA,CASTPDTFRASPLHF,TGTGCTAGCACCCCGGATACTTTCAGGGCCTCACCCCTCCACTTT
TRBJ1-1,few,TRBV12-5,TRBD1,CASGLGTGGTEAFF,TGTGCTAGTGGTTTGGGGACAGGGGGCACTGAAGCTTTCTTT
TRBJ2-2,few,TRBV19,NA,CASSIGDRLFF,TGTGCCAGTAGTATAGGAGACAGGCTGTTTTTT
TRBJ2-7,few,TRBV7-9,TRBD1,CASSPGGSDRGTPGF,TGTGCCAGCAGCCCAGGAGGTTCGGACAGGGGGACCCCTGGCTTC
TRBJ1-5,NA,TRBV6-4,TRBD1,CASREGTGDNQPQHF,TGTGCCAGCAGGGAGGGGACAGGAGATAATCAGCCCCAGCATTTT
TRBJ1-3,NA,TRBV29-1,NA,CSVESRTSGSGNTIYF,TGCAGCGTTGAGAGCAGGACCTCGGGGTCTGGAAACACCATATATTTT
TRBJ2-7,NA,TRBV28,NA,CASSLGAEPYEQYF,TGTGCCAGCAGTTTAGGTGCGGAACCCTACGAGCAGTACTTC
TRBJ1-2,NA,TRBV6-5,NA,CASSYEERGYGYTF,TGTGCCAGCAGTTACGAGGAACGAGGCTATGGCTACACCTTC
TRBJ2-2,NA,TRBV5-1,TRBD1,CASSSTGDTGELFF,TGCGCCAGCAGCTCCACAGGGGACACCGGGGAGCTGTTTTTT
TRBJ1-1,NA,TRBV4-2,NA,CASSQDNREAFF,TGTGCCAGCAGCCAAGATAATCGGGAAGCTTTCTTT
TRBJ1-1,NA,TRBV11-2,TRBD1,CASTSTGGEAFF,TGTGCCAGCACCTCGACAGGGGGGGAAGCTTTCTTT
TRBJ2-3,NA,TRBV2,TRBD2,CASSVGLAASTDTQYF,TGTGCCAGCAGTGTGGGACTAGCGGCAAGCACAGATACGCAGTATTTT
TRBJ2-1,NA,TRBV28,TRBD2,CASSGSGRALGNEQFF,TGTGCCAGCAGCGGGAGCGGGAGGGCCTTAGGCAATGAGCAGTTCTTC
TRBJ2-1,NA,TRBV4-2,TRBD2,CASSQESGGPGEQFF,TGTGCCAGCAGCCAAGAGTCGGGAGGGCCCGGTGAGCAGTTCTTC
TRBJ2-3,once,TRBV5-1,TRBD1,CASSRTGGRDTQYF,TGCGCCAGCAGCAGGACAGGGGGCCGGGATACGCAGTATTTT
TRBJ2-3,NA,TRBV5-1,TRBD1,CASSLGQGTGADTQYF,TGCGCCAGCAGCTTGGGACAAGGGACAGGGGCAGATACGCAGTATTTT
TRBJ1-4,NA,TRBV29-1,NA,CSVEDRGVGEKLFF,TGCAGCGTTGAAGATCGGGGGGTTGGCGAAAAACTGTTTTTT
TRBJ2-7,few,TRBV27,NA,CASSLGGRTGYEQYF,TGTGCCAGCAGTTTAGGGGGGAGGACTGGCTACGAGCAGTACTTC
TRBJ1-6,NA,TRBV19,NA,CASTHRRQPNSPLHF,TGTGCCAGTACTCATCGGCGGCAGCCAAATTCACCCCTCCACTTT
TRBJ2-3,NA,TRBV5-4,TRBD2,CASSSIWASGIDTQYF,TGTGCCAGCAGCTCGATTTGGGCTAGCGGGATAGATACGCAGTATTTT
TRBJ2-1,NA,TRBV7-6,TRBD1,CASSLTTGSSNEQFF,TGTGCCAGCAGCTTAACGACAGGGTCATCAAATGAGCAGTTCTTC
TRBJ1-6,NA,TRBV7-9,NA,CASSSALGLNSPLHF,TGTGCCAGCAGTTCCGCCCTTGGACTTAATTCACCCCTCCACTTT
TRBJ1-2,NA,TRBV28,NA,CASSQNQGAGYTF,TGTGCCAGCAGTCAAAACCAGGGCGCAGGCTACACCTTC